Listed below are T cell receptor beta chains from one sample, sequenced in a study of T cell responses to AZD1222 COVID-19 vaccine. This table comes from immunoSEQ multiplex PCR, and its TCRdb copy is limited to in-frame clones, with some not included. The table shows about 89,000 clones, with approximately 91% occurring only once. Material: peripheral blood, obtained 28 days after the second AZD1222 dose. These receptors all stem from an adult who received the AZD1222 COVID-19 vaccine. Both conserved end residues are part of each CDR3. The D gene is left open where the match is weak. Not all rows give a size; the values are once, few, many and, for expanded clones, a class.

. | TRBJ1-2 | . | TRBV4-2 | TGTGCCAGCATTGGAGGCTCTAACTATGGCTACACCTTC | CASIGGSNYGYTF
TRBD1 | TRBJ2-1 | . | TRBV2 | TGTGCCGGAACCGGGACAGGGGTCCGTAATGAGCAGTTCTTC | CAGTGTGVRNEQFF
TRBD1 | TRBJ1-2 | . | TRBV18 | TGTGCCAGCTCACAACGGACAGGGGCGGATGGCTACACCTTC | CASSQRTGADGYTF
. | TRBJ1-2 | . | TRBV2 | TGTGCCAGCATTGAAGACGGGTTGACAGATTTCTATGGCTACACCTTC | CASIEDGLTDFYGYTF
TRBD1 | TRBJ1-4 | . | TRBV7-2 | TGTGCCAGCAGCCCGGACAGGGGCAATGAAAAACTGTTTTTT | CASSPDRGNEKLFF
. | TRBJ2-7 | . | TRBV9 | TGTGCCAGCAGCGGGGGGGCAGGGCAGTCCTACGAGCAGTACTTC | CASSGGAGQSYEQYF
. | TRBJ2-3 | . | TRBV7-2 | TGTGCCAGCAGCCGGACGGGGACCCAAGGGACGGATACGCAGTATTTT | CASSRTGTQGTDTQYF
. | TRBJ1-2 | . | TRBV5-1 | TGCGCCAGCAGCTCTGGATTTTATGGCTACACCTTC | CASSSGFYGYTF
. | TRBJ1-6 | . | TRBV9 | TGTGCCAGCAGCGCCAGACAGGAACCCAACTCCTATAATTCACCCCTCCACTTT | CASSARQEPNSYNSPLHF
. | TRBJ2-5 | . | TRBV7-8 | TGTGCCAGCAGCTTAGCGTATTATCTGGGGGAACAAGAGACCCAGTACTTC | CASSLAYYLGEQETQYF
. | TRBJ2-1 | once | TRBV24-1 | TGTGCCACCAGTGACCCCGCCAGGGGTGAGCAGTTCTTC | CATSDPARGEQFF
. | TRBJ1-1 | . | TRBV30 | TGTGCCTGGAGTGCTATGAACACTGAAGCTTTCTTT | CAWSAMNTEAFF
. | TRBJ1-1 | . | TRBV27 | TGTGCCAGCAGGGAGGCAAGCACTGAAGCTTTCTTT | CASREASTEAFF
TRBD1 | TRBJ2-7 | . | TRBV5-6 | TGTGCCAGCAGCCTGGCCGGGACAGGCCGGGGCGAGCAGTACTTC | CASSLAGTGRGEQYF
. | TRBJ1-2 | . | TRBV12-3/TRBV12-4 | TGTGCCAGCAGTTTAAGGGACCTATATGGCTACACCTTC | CASSLRDLYGYTF
. | TRBJ1-2 | . | TRBV5-1 | TGCGCCAGCAGGACGGCGGCGGGATCAAACTATGGCTACACCTTC | CASRTAAGSNYGYTF
TRBD2 | TRBJ2-7 | . | TRBV11-2 | TGTGCCAGCAGCGCGCGGGGGTACGGCGAGCAGTACTTC | CASSARGYGEQYF
. | TRBJ1-1 | . | TRBV19 | TGTGCCAGTAGTAGGACCTCGGGCACTGAAGCTTTCTTT | CASSRTSGTEAFF